These 11 T cell receptor beta chains originate from one sample sequenced in a study of T cells expressing NK-cell markers. Each CDR3 protein gets one entry in TCRdb, which reprocessed the 5' RACE reads and gives no DNA. Its table records about 460,000 distinct CDR3 sequences. What was sequenced was blood T cells: a sorted CD56 or NKG2C T cell subset, CD4+ or CD8+ T cells, or bulk PBMC T cells (not recorded which). The receptors were gathered from a woman between 45 and 60 years old in good health.

The chain uses TRBV5-1 and TRBJ2-3; the D gene TCRdb calls, TRBD1, cannot be checked with no DNA. This CDR3 is built from 14 residues. Germline V gives CDR1 SGHRS, CDR2 YFSETQ. The CDR3 protein is CASSRGQGSTSQYF.

This sequence joins TRBV4-2 and TRBJ2-1. Germline V CDR1 and CDR2: LGHNA, YNFKEQ. This CDR3 has 15 residues. The CDR3 protein is CASSQDLTSYNEQFF.

The rearrangement joins TRBV10-3 to TRBJ2-7; TCRdb designates TRBD1, a call that cannot be tested without DNA. There are 12 residues in the CDR3. CDR1 is ENHRY and CDR2 is SYGVKD in the germline V gene. This CDR3 is CAIRTGSYEQYF.

This CDR3 reads CAISESGSGNTIYF. The V call is TRBV10-3, the J call TRBJ1-3. Looked up from germline, CDR1 is ENHRY and CDR2 is SYGVKD. The CDR3 contains 14 residues.

V usage is TRBV4-1 and J usage is TRBJ2-3; the D call of TRBD2 rests on TCRdb alone, since no DNA is present to check it. Germline V gene data show CDR1 as MGHRA and CDR2 as YSYEKL. CDR3 length: 19 amino acids. The CDR3 spells CASSQDLGTSGRETDTQYF.

CDR3 protein: CSAREAAGKPYEQYF. The rearrangement joins TRBV20-1 to TRBJ2-7; TCRdb returns TRBD2, unconfirmable since there is no DNA. Germline CDR1 reads DFQATT; CDR2 reads SNEGSKA (reference sequence). The CDR3 is made up of 15 amino acids.

The gene calls are TRBV2 and TRBJ1-5; without DNA, the TCRdb call of TRBD1 cannot be checked. Germline CDR1 and CDR2: SNHLY and FYNNEI. The length of the CDR3 is 13 residues. CDR3 sequence: CASSADRAQPQHF.

The chain is built from TRBV4-2 and TRBJ2-5; TCRdb picks TRBD2, but there is no DNA to check that call. Germline values: CDR1 LGHNA, CDR2 YNFKEQ. This CDR3 spans 16 amino acids. The CDR3 region is CASSRGGLAEGETQYF.

The chain couples TRBV3-1 to TRBJ2-6; TCRdb designates TRBD2, a call that cannot be tested without DNA. From germline, CDR1 is LGHDT and CDR2 YNNKEL (reference sequence). This CDR3 spans 16 amino acids. CDR3 protein: CASSLIAGDGANVLTF. Based on the CDR3 plus reference TRBV3-1 and TRBJ2-6, the full variable domain is DTAVSQTPKYLVTQMGNDKSIKCEQNLGHDTMYWYKQDSKKFLKIMFSYNNKELIINETVPNRFSPKSPDKAHLNLHINSLELGDSAVYFCASSLIAGDGANVLTFGAGSRLTVL.

The V and J genes are TRBV12-3 or TRBV12-4 and TRBJ2-1; TCRdb's D call, TRBD1, is unchecked because there is no DNA. The CDR3 is made up of 15 amino acids. The CDR3: CASSTGTGGLGEQFF.

The chain combines TRBV19 with TRBJ2-6. Germline loops: CDR1 LNHDA, CDR2 SQIVND (reference sequence). This CDR3 is built from 18 residues. CDR3 sequence: CASSIRPKLSSGANVLTF. The full variable domain, rest sourced from reference TRBV19 and TRBJ2-6, is DGGITQSPKYLFRKEGQNVTLSCEQNLNHDAMYWYRQDPGQGLRLIYYSQIVNDFQKGDIAEGYSVSREKKESFPLTVTSAQKNPTAFYLCASSIRPKLSSGANVLTFGAGSRLTVL.